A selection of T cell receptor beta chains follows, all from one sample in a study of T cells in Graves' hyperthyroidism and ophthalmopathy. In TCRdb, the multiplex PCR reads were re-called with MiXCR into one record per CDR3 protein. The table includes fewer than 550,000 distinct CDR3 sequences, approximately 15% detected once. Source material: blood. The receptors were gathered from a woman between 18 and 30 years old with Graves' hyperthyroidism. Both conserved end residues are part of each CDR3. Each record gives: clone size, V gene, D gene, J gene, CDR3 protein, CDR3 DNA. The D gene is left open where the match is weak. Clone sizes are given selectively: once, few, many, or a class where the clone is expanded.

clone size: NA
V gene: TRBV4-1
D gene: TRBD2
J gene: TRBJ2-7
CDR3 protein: CASSQEGAGGGEQYF
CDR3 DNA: TGCGCCAGCAGCCAAGAGGGAGCGGGGGGGGGCGAGCAGTACTTC

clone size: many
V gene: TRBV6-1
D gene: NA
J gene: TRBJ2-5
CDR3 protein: CASSHDALGTQYF
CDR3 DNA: TGTGCCAGCAGTCACGATGCGTTAGGGACCCAGTACTTC

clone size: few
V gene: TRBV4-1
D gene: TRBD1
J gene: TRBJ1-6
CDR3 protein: CASSQIEDRDILYF
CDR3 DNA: TGCGCCAGCAGCCAAATCGAAGACAGGGACATTCTTTACTTT

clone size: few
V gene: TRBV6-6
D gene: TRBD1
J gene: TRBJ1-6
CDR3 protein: CASSYSNRGQSPLHF
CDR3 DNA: TGTGCCAGCAGTTACTCGAACAGGGGGCAATCACCCCTCCACTTT

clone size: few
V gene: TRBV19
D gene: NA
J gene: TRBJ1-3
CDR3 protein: CASSTQGRSGNTIYF
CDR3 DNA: TGTGCCAGTAGTACCCAGGGACGCTCTGGAAACACCATATATTTT

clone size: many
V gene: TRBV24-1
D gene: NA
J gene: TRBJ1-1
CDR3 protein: CATSEDSSEAFF
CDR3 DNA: TGTGCCACCAGTGAAGATAGTTCTGAAGCTTTCTTT

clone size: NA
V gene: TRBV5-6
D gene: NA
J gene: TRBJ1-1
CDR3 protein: CASSFYNTAYTEAFF
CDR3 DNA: TGTGCCAGCAGCTTTTATAACACAGCTTACACTGAAGCTTTCTTT

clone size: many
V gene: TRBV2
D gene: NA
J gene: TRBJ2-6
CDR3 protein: CASSEGQGRVGANVLTF
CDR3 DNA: TGTGCCAGCAGTGAAGGGCAGGGAAGAGTTGGGGCCAACGTCCTGACTTTC

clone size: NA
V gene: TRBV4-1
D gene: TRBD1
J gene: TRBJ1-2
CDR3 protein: CASSPGGNPYGYTF
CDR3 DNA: TGCGCCAGCAGCCCAGGGGGGAACCCCTATGGCTACACCTTC

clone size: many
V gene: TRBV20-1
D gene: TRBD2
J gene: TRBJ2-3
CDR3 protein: CSASPLLAAARGTDTQYF
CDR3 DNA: TGCAGTGCTAGTCCCCTACTAGCGGCCGCGCGGGGCACAGATACGCAGTATTTT

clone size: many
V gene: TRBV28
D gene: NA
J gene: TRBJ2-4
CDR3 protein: CASSTYPLAKNIQYF
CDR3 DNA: TGTGCCAGCAGTACCTACCCTTTAGCCAAAAACATTCAGTACTTC

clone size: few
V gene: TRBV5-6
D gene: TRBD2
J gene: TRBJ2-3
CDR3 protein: CASSSQLAGGPDTQYF
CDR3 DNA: TGTGCCAGCAGCTCACAACTAGCGGGAGGGCCAGATACGCAGTATTTT

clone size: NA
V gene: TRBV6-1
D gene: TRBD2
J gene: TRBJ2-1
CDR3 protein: CASSLTSGGDEQFF
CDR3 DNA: TGTGCCAGCAGTCTGACTAGCGGCGGGGATGAGCAGTTCTTC

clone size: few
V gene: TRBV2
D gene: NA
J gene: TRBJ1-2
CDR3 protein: CASSASAYGYTF
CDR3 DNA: TGTGCCAGCAGTGCGTCTGCCTATGGCTACACCTTC

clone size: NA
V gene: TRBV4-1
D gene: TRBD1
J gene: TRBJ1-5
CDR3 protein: CASSHGADRGDQPQHF
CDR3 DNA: TGCGCCAGCAGCCACGGCGCGGACAGGGGAGATCAGCCCCAGCATTTT

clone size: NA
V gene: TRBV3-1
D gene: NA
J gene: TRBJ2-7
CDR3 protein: CARSQHYEQYF
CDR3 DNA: TGTGCCAGAAGCCAACACTACGAGCAGTACTTC

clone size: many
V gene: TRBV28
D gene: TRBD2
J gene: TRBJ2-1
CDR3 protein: CASSHTSGSYQRHSATEQFF
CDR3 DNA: TGTGCCAGCAGCCACACTAGCGGGAGTTATCAGAGACACTCGGCAACTGAGCAGTTCTTC

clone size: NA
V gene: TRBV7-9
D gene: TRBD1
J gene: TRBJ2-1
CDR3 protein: CASSLVPGQSYNEQFF
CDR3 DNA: TGTGCCAGCAGCTTAGTACCGGGACAGTCCTACAATGAGCAGTTCTTC

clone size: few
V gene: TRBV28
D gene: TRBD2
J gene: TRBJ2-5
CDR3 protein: CASRKREAGGQETQYF
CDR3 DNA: TGTGCCAGCAGAAAAAGAGAGGCGGGGGGCCAAGAGACCCAGTACTTC

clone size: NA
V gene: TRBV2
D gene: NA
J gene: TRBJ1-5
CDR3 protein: CASKGDEGQPQHF
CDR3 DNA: TGTGCCAGCAAGGGGGACGAGGGACAGCCCCAGCATTTT

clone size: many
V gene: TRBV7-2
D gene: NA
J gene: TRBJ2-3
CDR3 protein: CASSSGGVTDTQYF
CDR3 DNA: TGTGCCAGCAGCTCAGGCGGGGTTACAGATACGCAGTATTTT

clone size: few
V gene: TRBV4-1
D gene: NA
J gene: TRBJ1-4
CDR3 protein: CASSQATGGDGKLFF
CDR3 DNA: TGCGCCAGCAGCCAAGCCACCGGGGGCGACGGAAAACTGTTTTTT

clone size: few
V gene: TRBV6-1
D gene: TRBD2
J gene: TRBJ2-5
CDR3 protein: CASSETASGETQYF
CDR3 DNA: TGTGCCAGCAGTGAAACGGCTAGCGGAGAGACCCAGTACTTC

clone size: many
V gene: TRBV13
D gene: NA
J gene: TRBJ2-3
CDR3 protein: CASSSSDRRLTDTQYF
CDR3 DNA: TGTGCCAGCAGCTCGTCTGACAGAAGATTAACAGATACGCAGTATTTT

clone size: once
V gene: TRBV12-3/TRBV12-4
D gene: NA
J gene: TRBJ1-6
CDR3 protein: CASRGEFDNSPLHF
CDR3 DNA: TGTGCCAGCAGAGGAGAGTTCGATAATTCACCCCTCCACTTT

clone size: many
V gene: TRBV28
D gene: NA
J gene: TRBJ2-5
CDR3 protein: CASSLSYPRQPQETQYF
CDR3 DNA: TGTGCCAGCAGTTTAAGCTACCCCCGACAACCACAAGAGACCCAGTACTTC

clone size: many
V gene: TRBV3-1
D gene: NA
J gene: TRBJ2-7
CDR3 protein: CASSPGDEQYF
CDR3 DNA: TGTGCCAGCAGCCCCGGGGACGAGCAGTACTTC

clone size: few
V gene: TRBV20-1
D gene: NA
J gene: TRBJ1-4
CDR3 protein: CSARADGWELFF
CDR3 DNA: TGCAGTGCTAGAGCTGACGGTTGGGAACTGTTTTTT

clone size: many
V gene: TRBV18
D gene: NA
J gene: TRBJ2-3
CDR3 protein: CASSPPATDTQYF
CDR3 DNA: TGTGCCAGCTCACCACCCGCCACAGATACGCAGTATTTT

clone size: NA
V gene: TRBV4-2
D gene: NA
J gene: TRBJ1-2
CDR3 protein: CASSHPGGGPYGYTF
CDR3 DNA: TGTGCCAGCAGCCACCCGGGAGGCGGACCCTATGGCTACACCTTC

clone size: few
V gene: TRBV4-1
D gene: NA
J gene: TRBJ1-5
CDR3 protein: CASSQNPLILNQPQHF
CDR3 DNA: TGCGCCAGCAGTCAGAACCCCCTCATCCTTAATCAGCCCCAGCATTTT

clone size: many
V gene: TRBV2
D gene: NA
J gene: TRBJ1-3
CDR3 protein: CASSGRRSGNTIYF
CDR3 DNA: TGTGCCAGCAGTGGTCGTCGGTCTGGAAACACCATATATTTT

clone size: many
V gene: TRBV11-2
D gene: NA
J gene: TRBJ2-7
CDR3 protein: CASSFSAGSSYEQYF
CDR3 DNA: TGTGCCAGCAGCTTTTCGGCGGGGTCCTCCTACGAGCAGTACTTC

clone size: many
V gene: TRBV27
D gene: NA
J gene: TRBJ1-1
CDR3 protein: CASSLTVWGTEAFF
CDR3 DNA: TGTGCCAGCAGTTTAACAGTTTGGGGCACTGAAGCTTTCTTT

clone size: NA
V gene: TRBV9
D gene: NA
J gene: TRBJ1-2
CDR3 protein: CASSVSGTEYGYTF
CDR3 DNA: TGTGCCAGCAGCGTTAGCGGCACGGAGTATGGCTACACCTTC

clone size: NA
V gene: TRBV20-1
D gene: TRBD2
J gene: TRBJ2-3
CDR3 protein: CSASFGLAGMTDTQYF
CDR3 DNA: TGCAGTGCTAGCTTCGGACTAGCGGGGATGACAGATACGCAGTATTTT

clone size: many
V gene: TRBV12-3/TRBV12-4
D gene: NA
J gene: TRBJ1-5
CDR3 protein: CASSLVTGQQPQHF
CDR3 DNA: TGTGCCAGCAGTTTAGTGACAGGACAACAGCCCCAGCATTTT

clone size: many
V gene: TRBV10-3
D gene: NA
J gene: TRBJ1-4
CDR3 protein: CAISEIFGHTPRGKLFF
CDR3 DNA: TGTGCCATCAGTGAGATATTCGGACATACACCCAGGGGAAAACTGTTTTTT

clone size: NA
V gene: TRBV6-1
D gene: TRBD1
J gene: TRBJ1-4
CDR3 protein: CASSPGTGGGKLFF
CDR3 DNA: TGTGCCAGCAGTCCCGGGACAGGAGGGGGAAAACTGTTTTTT

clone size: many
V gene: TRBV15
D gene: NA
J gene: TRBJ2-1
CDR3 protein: CATSRPPHKEGQFF
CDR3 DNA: TGTGCCACCAGCAGACCGCCCCACAAGGAGGGGCAGTTCTTC

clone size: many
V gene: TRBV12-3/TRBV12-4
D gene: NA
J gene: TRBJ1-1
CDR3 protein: CASSGREAFF
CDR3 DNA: TGTGCCAGCAGTGGGAGAGAAGCTTTCTTT

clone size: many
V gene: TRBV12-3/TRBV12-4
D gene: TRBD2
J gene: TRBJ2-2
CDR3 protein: CASSLLAGVGGELFF
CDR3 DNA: TGTGCCAGCAGTTTATTGGCGGGGGTGGGCGGGGAGCTGTTTTTT

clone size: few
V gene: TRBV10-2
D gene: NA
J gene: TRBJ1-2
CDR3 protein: CASSDGRLGDGYTF
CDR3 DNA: TGCGCCAGCAGTGATGGACGGTTGGGGGATGGCTACACCTTC

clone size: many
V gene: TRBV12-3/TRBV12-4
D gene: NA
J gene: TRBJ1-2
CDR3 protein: CASSRGGRNYGYTF
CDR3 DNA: TGTGCCAGCAGTCGCGGGGGCAGGAACTATGGCTACACCTTC

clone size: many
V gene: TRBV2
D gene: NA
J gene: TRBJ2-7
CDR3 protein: CASTPKVPYEQYF
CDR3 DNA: TGTGCCAGCACCCCGAAGGTCCCCTACGAGCAGTACTTC

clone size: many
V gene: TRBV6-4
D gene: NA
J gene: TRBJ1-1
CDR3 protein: CASSVTVNTEAFF
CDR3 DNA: TGTGCCAGCAGTGTGACTGTGAACACTGAAGCTTTCTTT

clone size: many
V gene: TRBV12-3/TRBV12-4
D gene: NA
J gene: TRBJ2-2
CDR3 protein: CASSFSLGRPTGELFF
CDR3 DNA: TGTGCCAGCAGTTTCTCACTAGGACGACCCACCGGGGAGCTGTTTTTT

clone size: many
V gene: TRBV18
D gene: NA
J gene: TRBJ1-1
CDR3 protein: CASSPPSGNTEAFF
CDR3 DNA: TGTGCCAGCTCACCACCGTCGGGAAACACTGAAGCTTTCTTT

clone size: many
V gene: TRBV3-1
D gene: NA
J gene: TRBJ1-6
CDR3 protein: CASSQRASPLHF
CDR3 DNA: TGTGCCAGCAGCCAAAGGGCTTCACCCCTCCACTTT

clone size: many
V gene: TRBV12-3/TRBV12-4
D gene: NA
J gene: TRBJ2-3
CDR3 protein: CASRALRDTQYF
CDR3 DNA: TGTGCCAGCAGGGCCCTTAGAGATACGCAGTATTTT

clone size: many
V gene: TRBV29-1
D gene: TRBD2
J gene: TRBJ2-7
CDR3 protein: CSVLGTSGNEQYF
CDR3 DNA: TGCAGCGTGCTCGGGACTAGCGGCAACGAGCAGTACTTC

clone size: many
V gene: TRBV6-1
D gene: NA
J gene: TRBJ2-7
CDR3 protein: CASSFRDILIREQYF
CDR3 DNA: TGTGCCAGCAGTTTCCGGGACATACTTATAAGAGAGCAGTACTTC